The 23 T cell receptor beta chains given below trace back to one sample, sequenced in a study of CD8+ T cells in alopecia areata. Extraction of RNA preceded its reverse transcription into cDNA, which served as the sequencing template. Profiled with immunoSEQ multiplex PCR; TCRdb holds only in-frame clones, not every one. In the table there are about 150,000 clones, approximately 53% of which are singletons. The sequences come from CD8+ T cells sorted from blood, collected at week 0. Every receptor here comes from a human donor with alopecia areata.

V and J are TRBV29-1 and TRBJ2-1, with D tentatively TRBD2 (7 bases). The V gene lost 6 bases and the J gene lost 5 bases, with 17 bases spanning the gap. Germline assignment: CDR1 SQVTM and CDR2 ANQGSEA. The CDR3 has 14 amino acids. This CDR3 reads CSVLTRGANNEQFF. DNA for the CDR3: TGCAGCGTATTAACCCGGGGGGCCAACAATGAGCAGTTCTTC.

The rearrangement uses TRBV4-3 and TRBJ2-7, with D unclear. The CDR3 totals 14 residues. The germline V gene has CDR1 LGHNA and CDR2 YSLEER. Trimming took off 0 bases at V and 7 bases at J, with 13 bases between the two ends. The CDR3 reads CASSQDLAYREQYF. The DNA of the CDR3 is TGCGCCAGCAGCCAAGATTTGGCCTATCGGGAGCAGTACTTC.

The chain couples TRBV29-1 to TRBJ1-2, with unresolved D. This CDR3 comprises 12 residues. Germline V gene data show CDR1 as SQVTM and CDR2 as ANQGSEA. DNA of the CDR3: TGCAGTACTAGGGAACAGACGATCGGCTACACCTTC. Its translation: CSTREQTIGYTF.

The rearrangement uses TRBV15 and TRBJ1-5; no definite D call. Germline assignment: CDR1 LNHNV and CDR2 YYDKDF (reference sequence). Trimming took off 5 bases at V and 1 base at J, with 3 bases between the two ends. The CDR3 extends over 12 amino acids. CDR3 amino acids: CATSLSNQPQHF. The CDR3 DNA follows: TGTGCCACCAGCCTGAGCAATCAGCCCCAGCATTTT.

The table lists this clone with a few counts. V and J are TRBV25-1 and TRBJ2-5; 10 positions match TRBD1. This CDR3 is built from 14 residues. The V segment lost 4 bases and the J segment 4 bases; nucleotides outside the gene matches: 3. Looked up from germline, CDR1 is MGHDK and CDR2 is SYGVNS. The CDR3 bases are TGTGCCAGCAGTGCCCGGGACAGGGGAGAGACCCAGTACTTC. Encoded protein: CASSARDRGETQYF.

Only a few counts were recorded for this clone. This chain connects TRBV27 to TRBJ2-5; 7 bases match TRBD2. The V gene's germline CDR1 is MNHEY and CDR2 SMNVEV (reference sequence). This CDR3 spans 14 amino acids. With 3 bases clipped from V and 1 base from J, the junction kept 2 bases outside the gene matches. CDR3 coding DNA: TGTGCCAGCAGTTTTCGCGGGGGCCAAGAGACCCAGTACTTC. Translation gives CASSFRGGQETQYF.

With regard to this clone: Other DNA sequences from this sample encode an identical CDR3 as well. This chain joins TRBV30 and TRBJ1-1; no reliable D call. V was clipped by 5 bases and J by 1 base, with 5 bases between them. The CDR3 length is 11 residues. Germline CDR1 GTSNPN, CDR2 SVGIG (reference sequence). In nucleotides, the CDR3 is TGTGCCTGGGCCGGGAACACTGAAGCTTTCTTT. As protein: CAWAGNTEAFF.

V is TRBV30 and J is TRBJ1-6, with D uncertain. Germline V gene sequence: CDR1 GTSNPN, CDR2 SVGIG (reference sequence). This CDR3 contains 16 residues. Trimming pared 2 bases from V and 0 bases from J, leaving 11 bases between. The CDR3 is CAWSIERISYNSPLHF. CDR3 sequence (DNA): TGTGCCTGGAGTATAGAAAGGATCTCCTATAATTCACCCCTCCACTTT. The entire variable domain, with the rest obtained from reference TRBV30 and TRBJ1-6, is as follows: SQTIHQWPATLVQPVGSPLSLECTVEGTSNPNLYWYRQAAGRGLQLLFYSVGIGQISSEVPQNLSASRPQDRQFILSSKKLLLSDSGFYLCAWSIERISYNSPLHFGNGTRLTVT.

The chain combines TRBV30 with TRBJ2-2; D is ambiguous. The V gene lost 4 bases and the J gene lost 5 bases, with 5 bases spanning the gap. This CDR3 spans 11 amino acids. CDR1 and CDR2 from the germline V gene are GTSNPN and SVGIG (reference sequence). CDR3: CAWTETGELFF. In DNA, the CDR3 is TGTGCCTGGACAGAAACCGGGGAGCTGTTTTTT.

CDR3 bases: TGTGCCTGGTGGCATGGGACCTTTAGCACAGATACGCAGTATTTT. Translated, it gives CAWWHGTFSTDTQYF. The chain links TRBV30 to TRBJ2-3; D might be TRBD1 or TRBD2, each matching 5 bases. Germline CDR1 is GTSNPN and CDR2 is SVGIG (reference sequence). The CDR3 has 15 amino acids. V was cut by 5 bases and J by 0 bases, with 15 bases left in between.

The CDR3 spells CASSFRLAGGYEQYF. The CDR3 region has the DNA TGTGCCAGCAGCTTCCGACTAGCGGGGGGGTACGAGCAGTACTTC. This chain joins TRBV5-4 and TRBJ2-7; TRBD2 matches 14 bases. The length of the CDR3 is 15 residues. Germline CDR1 reads SGHNT; CDR2 reads YYREEE (reference sequence). V trimming: 2 bases; J trimming: 4 bases; junction bases outside the gene matches: 2. Drawing the rest from reference TRBV5-4 and TRBJ2-7, the complete variable domain is ETGVTQSPTHLIKTRGQQVTLRCSSQSGHNTVSWYQQALGQGPQFIFQYYREEENGRGNFPPRFSGLQFPNYSSELNVNALELDDSALYLCASSFRLAGGYEQYFGPGTRLTVT.

In DNA, the CDR3 is TGTGCCAGCAGCTGGGACGGATCCTACGAGCAGTACTTC. Its translation: CASSWDGSYEQYF. V gene TRBV5-6 combines with J gene TRBJ2-7; the D call may be TRBD1 or TRBD2 (5 bases each). The CDR3 runs 13 residues. Germline V gene lookup returns CDR1 SGHDT and CDR2 YYEEEE. V was shortened by 3 bases and J by 1 base, with 8 bases between the two germline ends.

CDR3 coding DNA: TGTGCCTGGAGGCGATTGACAGCTAACTATGGCTACACCTTC. The encoded protein is CAWRRLTANYGYTF. The chain has TRBV30 and TRBJ1-2; possible D gene TRBD1, 5 bases. Germline values: CDR1 GTSNPN, CDR2 SVGIG (reference sequence). CDR3 length equals 14 residues. V was cut by 3 bases and J by 0 bases, with 11 bases left in between.

V is TRBV13 and J is TRBJ2-3; the D is unclear. Germline CDR1 reads PRHDT; CDR2 reads FYEKMQ (reference sequence). Deletions cut 5 bases from V and 0 bases from J, with 3 bases between. The CDR3 length is 12 residues. The CDR3 coding sequence is TGTGCCAGCAGCCCTAGCACAGATACGCAGTATTTT. Residues: CASSPSTDTQYF.

This chain joins TRBV10-3 and TRBJ1-6; 9 nucleotides line up with TRBD1. CDR3 length: 16 residues. The ends lost 3 bases at V and 9 bases at J; junction bases unmatched: 9. Germline values: CDR1 ENHRY, CDR2 SYGVKD. The CDR3 nucleotides are TGTGCCATCAGTGAAGGTGGGGGACAGGGAGCTTCACCCCTCCACTTT. Translation: CAISEGGGQGASPLHF.

V and J are TRBV9 and TRBJ2-3, with 10 bases lining up with TRBD2. The germline CDR1 and CDR2 sequences are SGDLS and YYNGEE. J gave up 3 bases and V 3 bases, and 13 bases lay outside the gene matches. The CDR3 extends over 18 amino acids. The DNA for the CDR3 is TGTGCCAGCAGCGATGCCTTAGCGGGGGGTGCTGGTACAGATACGCAGTATTTT. Translation: CASSDALAGGAGTDTQYF.

This clone was observed a few times. The genes are TRBV13 and TRBJ1-1; no clear D gene. Germline CDR1 and CDR2: PRHDT and FYEKMQ (reference sequence). V lost 4 bases, J lost 10 bases, and 25 bases lay in between. This CDR3 comprises 16 residues. CDR3 loop: CASSSSLVLPVVGAFF. The CDR3 DNA is TGTGCCAGCAGCTCGTCCCTTGTCCTCCCCGTCGTAGGAGCTTTCTTT. Looking up the rest from reference TRBV13 and TRBJ1-1 gives the full variable domain: AAGVIQSPRHLIKEKRETATLKCYPIPRHDTVYWYQQGPGQDPQFLISFYEKMQSDKGSIPDRFSAQQFSDYHSELNMSSLELGDSALYFCASSSSLVLPVVGAFFGQGTRLTVV.

CDR3 DNA sequence: TGTGCCAGCAGCGTCCTAGCGGGGGATGTAGATACGCAGTATTTT. Encoded protein: CASSVLAGDVDTQYF. The genes are TRBV7-2 and TRBJ2-3; TRBD2 aligns across 10 bases. Germline loops: CDR1 SGHTA, CDR2 FQGNSA. The trim removed 5 bases at V and 5 bases at J, leaving 7 bases unmatched. The CDR3 covers 15 residues.

The chain couples TRBV6-5 to TRBJ2-7, with D perhaps TRBD1 or TRBD2 (5 bases each). Germline lookup yields CDR1 MNHEY and CDR2 SVGAGI. The CDR3 has 15 amino acids. Trimming stripped 2 bases from V and 6 bases from J, with 17 bases between. The CDR3 sequence is CASSYRLTGTLEQYF. In DNA form, the CDR3 reads TGTGCCAGCAGTTACCGTTTGACCGGGACGCTCGAGCAGTACTTC.

As regards this clone: Germline and junction disagree at one end, which may indicate a read error. The chain employs TRBV30 and TRBJ1-1; D remains ambiguous. The CDR3 contains 12 residues. From germline, CDR1 is GTSNPN and CDR2 SVGIG (reference sequence). CDR3 sequence (DNA): TGTGCCTGGAGTTCGAGACCCTCTGAGGCTTTCTTT. Its translation is CAWSSRPSEAFF.

This chain connects TRBV25-1 to TRBJ1-4; D may be TRBD1 (5 bases). CDR1 MGHDK and CDR2 SYGVNS come from the germline V gene. V lost 2 bases and J lost 10, with 11 bases in between. This CDR3 region has 13 residues. Here the CDR3 DNA reads TGTGCCAGCAGTGAAGTTCAAGGGGCAAAACTGTTTTTT. Its translation is CASSEVQGAKLFF.

This chain connects TRBV13 to TRBJ1-1, with a tentative D call TRBD1 (5 bases). Trimming pared 3 bases from V and 6 bases from J, leaving 8 bases between. Germline V gene data show CDR1 as PRHDT and CDR2 as FYEKMQ (reference sequence). The CDR3 runs to 12 residues. The CDR3 sequence is CASSFSGAEAFF. CDR3 DNA sequence: TGTGCCAGCAGCTTTTCGGGGGCTGAAGCTTTCTTT. Full variable domain (outside the CDR3, taken from reference TRBV13 and TRBJ1-1): AAGVIQSPRHLIKEKRETATLKCYPIPRHDTVYWYQQGPGQDPQFLISFYEKMQSDKGSIPDRFSAQQFSDYHSELNMSSLELGDSALYFCASSFSGAEAFFGQGTRLTVV.

The genes are TRBV9 and TRBJ2-3; 10 bases match TRBD2. V lost 3 bases, J lost 5 bases, and 9 bases stayed unmatched. The CDR3 consists of 16 residues. The germline gives CDR1 SGDLS, CDR2 YYNGEE. As DNA, the CDR3 is TGTGCCAGCAGCGCGAAAAGCGGGGGGGCCCAAGATACGCAGTATTTT. Translating it yields CASSAKSGGAQDTQYF.